A single sample is the source of the 30 T cell receptor beta chains below, sequenced in a study of CD8 T cells in Susac syndrome. It was with random hexamers that roughly 0.5 to 1 ug RNA was reverse transcribed. TCRdb re-derived calls from the immunoSEQ multiplex PCR reads in MiXCR, one entry per CDR3 protein. The sample holds roughly 80,000 distinct CDR3 sequences, roughly 91% seen once. The sequencing input was CD8+ T cells from PBMCs. The receptors shown here come from a human donor with multiple sclerosis.

V gene TRBV20-1 combines with J gene TRBJ1-1, with 7 bases fitting TRBD1. The CDR3 extends over 16 amino acids. Germline V gene data show CDR1 as DFQATT and CDR2 as SNEGSKA (reference sequence). J was trimmed by 0 bases and V by 3 bases; bases with no gene match: 10. In nucleotides, the CDR3 is TGCAGTGCTAGGTTAACAGGGGTTTTGGTGAACACTGAAGCTTTCTTT. Its protein is CSARLTGVLVNTEAFF.

CDR3 coding DNA: TGCAGTGCTATCCAGACTTACGAGCAGTACTTC. It is translated as CSAIQTYEQYF. J is TRBJ2-7 and V is TRBV20-1, with unresolved D. V gave up 4 bases and J gave up 4 bases, with 8 bases separating them. This CDR3 comprises 11 residues. Germline assignment: CDR1 DFQATT and CDR2 SNEGSKA (reference sequence).

With respect to this clonotype: Mismatch with germline at one junction end may stem from a read error. The J gene is TRBJ2-7, the V gene TRBV27, with 7 bases fitting TRBD1. Germline V gives CDR1 MNHEY, CDR2 SMNVEV (reference sequence). This CDR3 comprises 13 residues. DNA for the CDR3: TGCGCCAGCAGCCTAGGGACAGCTTACGAGCAGTACTTC. Protein sequence: CASSLGTAYEQYF.

The genes are TRBV28 and TRBJ2-1; the match to TRBD1 covers 11 bases. The V gene's germline CDR1 is MDHEN and CDR2 SYDVKM. CDR3 size: 15 residues. V shed 3 bases, J shed 7 bases, and the junction held 5 bases outside the gene matches. The DNA for the CDR3 is TGTGCCAGCAGTTTTCGGACAGGGGGCTGGAATGAGCAGTTCTTC. This sequence encodes CASSFRTGGWNEQFF.

The chain has TRBV7-6 and TRBJ2-1; a possible D gene is TRBD1 (6 bases). Trimming cost V 5 bases and J 3 bases, with 14 bases left between them. From germline, CDR1 is SGHVS and CDR2 FNYEAQ. This CDR3 has 15 residues. The DNA of the CDR3 is TGTGCCAGCAGCCCTTCCCGGACAGACTACAATGAGCAGTTCTTC. It translates to CASSPSRTDYNEQFF.

The chain carries TRBV27 and TRBJ2-7; TRBD2 aligns across 9 bases. With 4 bases clipped from V and 3 bases from J, the junction kept 10 bases outside the gene matches. The germline CDR1 and CDR2 sequences are MNHEY and SMNVEV (reference sequence). The CDR3 has 16 amino acids. The CDR3 region is CASSSPGSGRYYEQYF. CDR3 DNA sequence: TGTGCCAGCAGTTCCCCTGGTAGCGGGAGATACTACGAGCAGTACTTC.

V gene TRBV9 combines with J gene TRBJ1-2, with 7 bases lining up with TRBD1. CDR3 length equals 14 residues. Germline V gene sequence: CDR1 SGDLS, CDR2 YYNGEE. V was pared by 3 bases and J by 8 bases, with 10 bases of the junction left unmatched. The chain's CDR3 is CASSAVTGWKGYTF. The DNA of the CDR3 is TGTGCCAGCAGCGCTGTGACAGGGTGGAAAGGCTACACCTTC.

This clonotype is a singleton in its sample. The junction shows a germline mismatch at one end, possibly a read error. The CDR3, as DNA: TGTGCCAGTAGTATAGCAGCGGGACACAATGAGCAGCTCTTC. As protein: CASSIAAGHNEQLF. This sequence joins TRBV19 and TRBJ2-1, with D perhaps matching TRBD2 (7 bases). CDR1 LNHDA and CDR2 SQIVND come from the germline V gene (reference sequence). CDR3 length equals 14 residues.

The V and J genes are TRBV11-2 and TRBJ2-1; the D gene is possibly TRBD1 (5 bases). The CDR3 runs 11 residues. Trimming cost V 7 bases and J 7 bases, with 8 bases left between them. Germline V gives CDR1 SGHAT, CDR2 FQNNGV. The CDR3 region has the DNA TGTGCCAGCAAGGGGATGAATGAGCAGTTCTTC. Translation gives CASKGMNEQFF.

The rearrangement links TRBV28 to TRBJ1-2; D not resolved. Germline-derived CDR1 and CDR2 are MDHEN and SYDVKM. CDR3 length: 14 amino acids. V lost 5 bases and J 4 bases, leaving 14 bases between the germline ends. The CDR3: CASSPGRNRYGYTF. The CDR3 coding sequence is TGTGCCAGCAGTCCCGGACGGAATCGCTATGGCTACACCTTC.

The V gene is TRBV28, the J gene TRBJ2-1; tentative D call: TRBD1 (6 bases). The CDR3 totals 15 residues. The V end lost 3 bases, the J end lost 10 bases, and 19 bases lay between the germline ends. Germline CDR1 is MDHEN and CDR2 is SYDVKM. The DNA of the CDR3 is TGTGCCAGCAGTTTTGTCGGCGGTTCTACAGGGGAGCAGTTCTTC. This encodes CASSFVGGSTGEQFF.

The chain couples TRBV4-3 to TRBJ1-1, with 10 bases that match TRBD1. The CDR3 covers 17 residues. Germline lookup yields CDR1 LGHNA and CDR2 YSLEER. V gave up 0 bases and J gave up 3 bases; unmatched junction bases: 7. The chain's CDR3 is CASSQDYGDRGYTEAFF. CDR3 sequence (DNA): TGCGCCAGCAGCCAAGATTATGGGGACAGGGGTTACACTGAAGCTTTCTTT.

The V and J genes are TRBV7-8 and TRBJ2-1; 16 bases map to TRBD2. The CDR3 sequence is 19 residues long. Germline CDR1 is SGHVS and CDR2 is FQNEAQ. Trimming cost V 8 bases and J 9 bases; bases outside gene matches: 19. CDR3 sequence reads: CASGGQRYLGLAGGAEQFF. CDR3 nucleotide sequence: TGTGCCAGCGGGGGACAGAGATACTTGGGACTAGCGGGAGGGGCTGAGCAGTTCTTC. Full variable domain (outside the CDR3, taken from reference TRBV7-8 and TRBJ2-1): GAGVSQSPRYKVAKRGQDVALRCDPISGHVSLFWYQQALGQGPEFLTYFQNEAQLDKSGLPSDRFFAERPEGSVSTLKIQRTQQEDSAVYLCASGGQRYLGLAGGAEQFFGPGTRLTVL.

The rearrangement uses TRBV6-5 and TRBJ2-1; no definite D call. Trimming pared 2 bases from V and 4 bases from J, leaving 9 bases between. The CDR3 runs to 14 residues. Germline values: CDR1 MNHEY, CDR2 SVGAGI. The CDR3 loop reads CASSYATKYNEQFF. The CDR3 DNA sequence: TGTGCCAGCAGTTACGCTACTAAGTACAATGAGCAGTTCTTC.

The V gene is TRBV18, the J gene TRBJ2-1; 8 positions agree with TRBD2. Germline V gene data show CDR1 as KGHSH and CDR2 as LQKENI. The ends lost 4 bases at V and 8 bases at J; junction bases unmatched: 10. The CDR3 consists of 15 residues. The CDR3 spells CASSRRLASFDEQFF. The DNA for the CDR3 is TGTGCCAGCTCACGCCGACTAGCGTCTTTCGATGAGCAGTTCTTC.

The J gene is TRBJ1-6, the V gene TRBV21-1. TRBV21-1 is reported as a pseudogene. The CDR3 totals 8 residues. The CDR3, as DNA: TGTGCCAGACGGCTCCTCTCATTT. Amino acids: CARRLLSF.

CDR3 coding DNA: TGTGCCAGCAGCCCATCCCCGACAGGTCTAGCGGGAGGCACTAGCACAGATACGCAGTATTTT. Translation gives CASSPSPTGLAGGTSTDTQYF. The rearrangement uses TRBV12-1 and TRBJ2-3; the D call of TRBD2 is as the table states it, not checked on the DNA. TRBV12-1 is annotated as a pseudogene. CDR3 length: 21 amino acids.

The chain has TRBV7-8 and TRBJ2-1, with 8 bases matching TRBD1. Trimming cost V 8 bases and J 4 bases; bases outside gene matches: 10. Germline values: CDR1 SGHVS, CDR2 FQNEAQ. CDR3 length: 15 residues. In nucleotides, the CDR3 is TGTGCCAGCGCGCCGGACAGGGAAGTGTACAATGAGCAGTTCTTC. It translates to CASAPDREVYNEQFF.

The chain carries TRBV19 and TRBJ1-1; D uncertain. Germline CDR1 and CDR2: LNHDA and SQIVND (reference sequence). Trimming took off 5 bases at V and 7 bases at J, with 11 bases between the two ends. This CDR3 region has 12 residues. The CDR3 spells CASSAGANEAFF. The DNA for the CDR3 is TGTGCCAGTAGTGCAGGTGCAAATGAAGCTTTCTTT.

The CDR3 coding sequence is TGTGCCATCCTGTCGGGGGTAGGGAATGAGCAGTTCTTC. Its translation is CAILSGVGNEQFF. V is TRBV10-3 and J is TRBJ2-1, with a tentative D call TRBD2 (6 bases). The germline CDR1 and CDR2 sequences are ENHRY and SYGVKD. This CDR3 has 13 amino acids. Trimming pared 8 bases from V and 7 bases from J, leaving 15 bases between.

This chain links TRBV30 with TRBJ1-5; no definite D call. V shed 4 bases and J shed 5 bases, with 12 bases lying between them. In germline, CDR1 is GTSNPN, CDR2 SVGIG (reference sequence). The CDR3 consists of 13 residues. As DNA, the CDR3 is TGTGCCTGGAAACAGAAAGTAGATCAGCCCCAGCATTTT. Translation gives CAWKQKVDQPQHF.

The chain is built from TRBV6-4 and TRBJ2-3; 12 positions agree with TRBD2. With V trimmed by 5 bases and J by 4 bases, 4 bases remained unmatched. The CDR3 has 15 amino acids. Per germline, CDR1 MRHNA and CDR2 SNTAGT. CDR3: CASSQTSGGPDTQYF. The CDR3, as DNA: TGTGCCAGCAGTCAGACTAGCGGGGGCCCAGATACGCAGTATTTT.

The J gene is TRBJ2-7, the V gene TRBV2, with no clear D. Trimming pared 6 bases from V and 2 bases from J, leaving 5 bases between. Germline values: CDR1 SNHLY, CDR2 FYNNEI. The CDR3 covers 11 residues. Written as DNA, the CDR3 is TGTGCCAGCAGCTCGACCTACGAGCAGTACTTC. Protein sequence: CASSSTYEQYF.

This chain's CDR3 is CASSYSHEQFF. The CDR3 coding sequence is TGTGCCAGCAGTTATTCCCATGAGCAGTTCTTC. J is TRBJ2-1 and V is TRBV6-5; D remains unclear. V gave up 3 bases and J gave up 8 bases, with 5 bases separating them. Looked up from germline, CDR1 is MNHEY and CDR2 is SVGAGI. The CDR3 sequence is 11 residues long.

The rearrangement uses TRBV3-1 and TRBJ1-2; TRBD1 matches 9 bases. CDR3 length: 15 amino acids. After removal of 5 bases from V and 0 bases from J, the junction contained 4 bases not matched to a gene. CDR1 is LGHDT, CDR2 YNNKEL, per germline (reference sequence). The CDR3 loop is CASSSHRGPNYGYTF. The CDR3 DNA sequence: TGTGCCAGCAGCTCCCACAGGGGGCCTAACTATGGCTACACCTTC.

The CDR3 loop reads CASSLWQGTYGYTF. The CDR3 region has the DNA TGTGCCAGCAGCTTGTGGCAGGGAACCTATGGCTACACCTTC. The V and J genes are TRBV5-4 and TRBJ1-2, with D possibly matching TRBD1 (5 bases). V lost 1 base to trimming and J lost 4 bases, with 11 bases between them. This CDR3 has 14 amino acids. CDR1 and CDR2 from the germline V gene are SGHNT and YYREEE (reference sequence).

The J gene is TRBJ1-1, the V gene TRBV28; 12 nucleotides agree with TRBD1. Germline CDR1 MDHEN, CDR2 SYDVKM. J gave up 4 bases and V 5 bases, and 8 bases lay outside the gene matches. The CDR3 length is 16 residues. The CDR3 region has the DNA TGTGCCAGCAGTCCGATCCGGGACAGGGGGCTCACTGAAGCTTTCTTT. Amino acids: CASSPIRDRGLTEAFF. The variable domain in full, with the rest retrieved from reference TRBV28 and TRBJ1-1, is DVKVTQSSRYLVKRTGEKVFLECVQDMDHENMFWYRQDPGLGLRLIYFSYDVKMKEKGDIPEGYSVSREKKERFSLILESASTNQTSMYLCASSPIRDRGLTEAFFGQGTRLTVV.

This clonotype was counted a few times. V usage is TRBV4-2 and J usage is TRBJ2-1, with 9 bases fitting TRBD1. This CDR3 has 14 amino acids. Germline V CDR1 and CDR2: LGHNA, YNFKEQ. Unmatched junction bases numbered 4, after V lost 3 bases and J lost 7 bases. The CDR3 DNA reads TGTGCCAGCAGCCAGTCGGGACAGGGTAATGAGCAGTTCTTC. Protein sequence: CASSQSGQGNEQFF.

The CDR3 is CASSFEATSSDEQFF. The CDR3 DNA sequence: TGTGCCAGCAGTTTCGAGGCTACTAGTTCCGATGAGCAGTTCTTC. The V gene is TRBV28, the J gene TRBJ2-1, with a weak D call TRBD2 (5 bases). V was trimmed by 3 bases and J by 8 bases, leaving 17 bases between them. The CDR3 is made up of 15 amino acids. Germline assignment: CDR1 MDHEN and CDR2 SYDVKM.

The chain joins TRBV2 to TRBJ1-1, with TRBD1 matching 8 bases. The CDR3 extends over 10 amino acids. Germline V gene lookup returns CDR1 SNHLY and CDR2 FYNNEI. For the CDR3, the DNA is TGTGGGACAGGGAATGTTGAAGCTTTCTTT. Translated: CGTGNVEAFF.